This entry lists 10 T cell receptor beta chains sequenced from one sample in a study of long-term antiretroviral therapy in people with HIV. Running of the v3.0 immunoSEQ assay took place at survey level. The repertoire was sequenced with immunoSEQ multiplex PCR; TCRdb's copy has only in-frame clones and lacks some. This sample has more than 7,500 clones, with around 77% found just once. The specimen comprised unsorted PBMCs, sampled 0.4 years before starting antiretroviral therapy. The source of these receptors is a young man with HIV.

V is TRBV19 and J is TRBJ1-2; 7 bases align to TRBD1. The germline V gene has CDR1 LNHDA and CDR2 SQIVND (reference sequence). J gave up 4 bases and V 1 base, and 9 bases lay outside the gene matches. The CDR3 covers 16 residues. CDR3 amino acids: CASSIGFGQEGYGYTF. In DNA, the CDR3 is TGTGCCAGTAGTATAGGGTTCGGACAGGAAGGCTATGGCTACACCTTC.

The chain recombines TRBV15 with TRBJ2-7; 8 nucleotides align to TRBD2. With 0 bases clipped from V and 5 bases from J, the junction kept 6 bases outside the gene matches. This CDR3 region has 15 residues. The germline V gene has CDR1 LNHNV and CDR2 YYDKDF (reference sequence). CDR3 bases: TGTGCCACCAGCAGAGACCCAGCGGGAGTGGACGAGCAGTACTTC. It encodes CATSRDPAGVDEQYF.

The rearrangement uses TRBV6-5 and TRBJ2-7; possible D gene TRBD2, 6 bases. The ends were cut back, 6 bases at V and 9 bases at J, with 21 bases in the middle. Germline lookup yields CDR1 MNHEY and CDR2 SVGAGI. The CDR3 extends over 14 amino acids. The DNA of the CDR3 is TGTGCCAGCAGGCCCTTGGCGGGAACGGTTGGGCAGTACTTC. Translated: CASRPLAGTVGQYF.

The chain recombines TRBV28 with TRBJ1-6; TRBD1 is a possible D gene (5 bases). CDR1 is MDHEN, CDR2 SYDVKM, per germline. CDR3 length equals 17 residues. Between the trimmed V and J ends, which lost 11 bases and 10 bases, there was a span of 30 bases. The CDR3 nucleotides read TGTGCCTCCGCAAGAGTGGTGGGGACTCTTCTCGGGTCACCCCTCCACTTT. Amino acids: CASARVVGTLLGSPLHF.

V is TRBV9 and J is TRBJ2-1, with unresolved D. The length of the CDR3 is 15 residues. The germline gives CDR1 SGDLS, CDR2 YYNGEE. The germline V and J ends were trimmed by 0 bases and 3 bases, with 10 bases remaining between them. The CDR3 here is CASSVGRLGYNEQFF. Here the CDR3 DNA reads TGTGCCAGCAGCGTAGGGAGACTTGGCTACAATGAGCAGTTCTTC.

The J gene is TRBJ1-2, the V gene TRBV7-9, with 8 positions matching TRBD1. CDR1 SEHNR and CDR2 FQNEAQ come from the germline V gene (reference sequence). V lost 5 bases, J lost 5 bases, and 10 bases stayed unmatched. This CDR3 comprises 15 residues. The CDR3 reads CASSISDREEYGYTF. The CDR3 DNA sequence: TGTGCCAGCAGCATCTCGGACAGGGAGGAGTATGGCTACACCTTC.

The chain is built from TRBV25-1 and TRBJ1-2; 8 bases are shared with TRBD1. V shed 5 bases and J 4 bases; nucleotides not matched to a gene: 6. The germline CDR1 and CDR2 sequences are MGHDK and SYGVNS. This CDR3 region has 14 residues. The CDR3 bases are TGTGCCAGCAGTTCTCCGGGACAGGTCTATGGCTACACCTTC. Its protein product is CASSSPGQVYGYTF.

The chain couples TRBV4-1 to TRBJ1-2; weak D call: TRBD1 (5 bases). CDR3 length: 16 amino acids. Per the germline V gene, CDR1 is MGHRA and CDR2 is YSYEKL. Trimming left V 6 bases short and J 1 base short, with 18 bases between. Here the CDR3 DNA reads TGCGCCAGCAGATTGGGAAACTTGGACAATAACTATGGCTACACCTTC. This gives the protein CASRLGNLDNNYGYTF.

The V gene is TRBV7-8, the J gene TRBJ1-6, with a weak D call TRBD1 (5 bases). Trimming took 1 base from V and 9 from J, leaving 13 bases between them. The CDR3 has 15 residues. The germline gives CDR1 SGHVS, CDR2 FQNEAQ. The CDR3 region has the DNA TGTGCCAGCAGCTTAGGGGCAGGGATCGGTTCACCCCTCCACTTT. Translation gives CASSLGAGIGSPLHF.

V gene TRBV28 combines with J gene TRBJ1-2, with TRBD1 identical over 7 bases. Looked up from germline, CDR1 is MDHEN and CDR2 is SYDVKM. The V gene end was trimmed by 3 bases and the J gene end by 2 bases; junction bases not matched to a gene: 3. The CDR3 runs to 14 residues. The CDR3 DNA is TGTGCCAGCAGTTTCCCGACAGGGAACTATGGCTACACCTTC. Translation: CASSFPTGNYGYTF.